There are a few counts of the clone carrying this T cell receptor (beta chain). The antigen remains undetermined. The same CDR3 arises from other DNA sequences in this sample as well. The CDR3 covers 14 residues. Germline CDR1 reads LNHDA; CDR2 reads SQIVND (reference sequence). J was trimmed by 5 bases and V by 4 bases; bases with no gene match: 7. The source of the sample is a study of cytomegalovirus exposure and HLA in healthy donors. Study-level information: Approximately 85 million unique TCRs from HLA-typed donors made up an early data release. General study findings and limits: The study listed some 160 cytomegalovirus-associated TCR beta chains. Later genetic work tied a missense DCLRE1C variant to beta-chain V and J trimming.

This PCR relied on a set of 60 Vbeta primers and 13 Jbeta primers. The authors' processing: The authors later counted about 80 million unique TCR beta chains, 8.5 million to 13 million of them shared. The protocol was immunoSEQ multiplex PCR, while the TCRdb copy is restricted to in-frame clones and leaves out a portion. V and J calls and clone size follow that table, whereas D and trimming were derived from the DNA. The top ten hold around 3% of the sample, which has around 160,000 clones, roughly two thirds seen once. Input material: PBMCs. The TCR was taken from a middle-aged woman in good health and CMV-seropositive. The chain uses TRBV19 and TRBJ2-5, with 7 positions matching TRBD1. The chain's CDR3 is CASSTRQGFETQYF. The CDR3 bases are TGTGCCAGTAGTACCAGACAGGGCTTCGAGACCCAGTACTTC.